The 20 T cell receptor beta chains listed next were all sequenced from one sample in a study of T-cell memory formation after mild COVID-19. TCRdb redid the calling of the 5' RACE reads with MiXCR, one entry per CDR3 protein. The table has more than 300,000 distinct CDR3 sequences, roughly an eighth seen once. Material: PBMCs or a T cell subset sorted from them (not recorded which). Source of these receptors: a young man who had mild COVID-19 (a few samples of this study predate the infection). Cell type and time point are not known.

The gene calls are TRBV12-3 or TRBV12-4 and TRBJ1-1; D is perhaps TRBD1 (6 bases). With 2 bases removed from V and 10 bases from J, the gap between germline ends came to 11 bases. The CDR3 is 12 amino acids. CDR3 loop: CASSLFTGIAFF. DNA for the CDR3: TGTGCCAGCAGTTTATTCACAGGGATAGCTTTCTTT.

This clonotype showed up just a few times. The chain employs TRBV23-1 and TRBJ2-4; D is ambiguous. TRBV23-1 is an ORF for which the function is uncertain. The CDR3 has 15 residues. Deletions cut 10 bases from V and 0 bases from J, with 16 bases between. The DNA for the CDR3 is TGCGCCACTACCGACCCTTGCGTAGCCAAAAACATTCAGTACTTC. Protein: CATTDPCVAKNIQYF.

This clonotype was counted only a few times. This sequence joins TRBV12-3 or TRBV12-4 and TRBJ1-1; TRBD1 agrees at 8 bases. This CDR3 has 14 residues. The V and J ends lost 6 bases and 5 bases, in that order; junction bases with no gene match: 8. In nucleotides, the CDR3 is TGTGCCAGCAGCTCAGGGGGCATTTGGACTGAAGCTTTCTTT. Protein product: CASSSGGIWTEAFF.

There are a few counts of this clonotype. The rearrangement links TRBV5-6 to TRBJ2-2, with 7 positions matching TRBD2. This CDR3 is built from 15 residues. With 4 bases clipped from V and 8 bases from J, the junction kept 11 bases outside the gene matches. The germline gives CDR1 SGHDT, CDR2 YYEEEE. For the CDR3, the DNA is TGTGCCAGCAGCGAGGAGCGGGGCATAATAGGGGAGCTGTTTTTT. This codes for CASSEERGIIGELFF.

This clonotype came up a few times. The genes are TRBV4-3 and TRBJ1-1, with D maybe TRBD1 (6 bases). Trimming left V 3 bases short and J 5 bases short, with 19 bases between. Germline V lookup: CDR1 LGHNA, CDR2 YSLEER. This CDR3 is built from 16 residues. The CDR3, as DNA: TGCGCCAGCAGCCAGGGTCTGGGGGCACGGATAACTGAAGCTTTCTTT. The encoded protein is CASSQGLGARITEAFF.

The sample holds a few counts of this clonotype. V and J are TRBV11-1 and TRBJ1-5; D is possibly TRBD1 (5 bases). The CDR3 has 13 residues. V gave up 5 bases and J gave up 4 bases, with 9 bases separating them. CDR1 is SGHAT, CDR2 FQDESV, per germline (reference sequence). The CDR3 nucleotides read TGTGCCAGCAGCCGGACACCAAATCAGCCCCAGCATTTT. This translates into CASSRTPNQPQHF.

This clonotype was counted only a few times. The chain couples TRBV12-3 or TRBV12-4 to TRBJ2-3; tentatively, D is TRBD2 (6 bases). This CDR3 spans 14 amino acids. Trimming shortened V by 6 bases and J by 6 bases, and 16 bases separated the two germline ends. Here the CDR3 reads CASSKGLLGDTQYF. The CDR3 DNA reads as TGTGCCAGCAGCAAGGGACTCCTTGGGGATACGCAGTATTTT.

This clonotype was observed a few times. The CDR3 reads CASSEKGTGEQYV. The CDR3 DNA reads as TGCGCCAGCAGTGAGAAGGGAACTGGGGAGCAGTACGTC. The chain recombines TRBV10-2 with TRBJ2-7; D not certain. This CDR3 is built from 13 residues. Deletions cut 2 bases from V and 7 bases from J, with 12 bases between. Germline V gene data show CDR1 as WSHSY and CDR2 as SAAADI.

The J gene is TRBJ1-1, the V gene TRBV19, with D possibly matching TRBD1 (5 bases). The CDR3 is made up of 14 amino acids. CDR1 and CDR2 from the germline V gene are LNHDA and SQIVND (reference sequence). With 1 base removed from V and 5 bases from J, the gap between germline ends came to 11 bases. Written as DNA, the CDR3 is TGTGCCAGTAGTATAGGTGCAGGGTGGACTGAAGCTTTCTTT. It encodes CASSIGAGWTEAFF.

V and J are TRBV7-6 and TRBJ1-2; 8 bases agree with TRBD1. With 5 bases clipped from V and 5 bases from J, the junction kept 7 bases outside the gene matches. This CDR3 comprises 14 residues. Germline V lookup: CDR1 SGHVS, CDR2 FNYEAQ. The CDR3 DNA reads as TGTGCCAGCAGCCGAGACAGGGGACCATATGGCTACACCTTC. Its protein is CASSRDRGPYGYTF.

This clonotype was observed a handful of times. This chain links TRBV5-8 with TRBJ1-1, with D perhaps TRBD1 (6 bases). CDR3 length: 14 amino acids. Trimming pared 5 bases from V and 2 bases from J, leaving 13 bases between. Germline V gives CDR1 SGHTS, CDR2 YDEGEE. The CDR3, as DNA: TGTGCCAGCAGTTGGGACACTTACAACACTGAAGCTTTCTTT. Translating gives CASSWDTYNTEAFF.

The table lists this clonotype with a few counts. The V call is TRBV18, the J call TRBJ1-4; 7 positions match TRBD1. Trimming cost V 2 bases and J 2 bases; bases outside gene matches: 2. The CDR3 runs to 15 residues. In germline, CDR1 is KGHSH, CDR2 LQKENI. This CDR3 reads CASSPDRVTNEKLFF. CDR3 bases: TGTGCCAGCTCACCAGACAGGGTGACTAATGAAAAACTGTTTTTT.

This clonotype turned up a few times. The CDR3, as DNA: TGCGCCAGCAGATATTCGACAGGGGCAGAGACCCAGTACTTC. Its protein product is CASRYSTGAETQYF. The chain has TRBV5-1 and TRBJ2-5; 8 positions match TRBD1. Germline CDR1 SGHRS, CDR2 YFSETQ. The V gene end was trimmed by 5 bases and the J gene end by 4 bases; junction bases not matched to a gene: 7. The CDR3 covers 14 residues.

This rearrangement joins TRBV6-2 or TRBV6-3 to TRBJ2-1; D unclear. V was clipped by 3 bases and J by 7 bases, with 16 bases between them. Germline-derived CDR1 and CDR2 are MNHEY and SVGEGT. This CDR3 spans 15 amino acids. CDR3 sequence reads: CASSYSLTGWNEQFF. The CDR3 DNA is TGTGCCAGCAGTTATAGTCTCACTGGGTGGAATGAGCAGTTCTTC.

The chain is built from TRBV12-3 or TRBV12-4 and TRBJ2-1; 15 positions match TRBD2. This CDR3 has 19 residues. V trimming: 3 bases; J trimming: 0 bases; junction bases outside the gene matches: 6. The CDR3 spells CASSLGLAGGFSSYNEQFF. As DNA, the CDR3 is TGTGCCAGCAGTTTGGGACTAGCGGGGGGTTTTAGCTCCTACAATGAGCAGTTCTTC.

The chain joins TRBV28 to TRBJ1-2; 12 bases line up with TRBD1. This CDR3 contains 14 residues. Trimming at V came to 5 bases and at J to 6 bases, leaving 4 bases not matched to a gene. Germline V lookup: CDR1 MDHEN, CDR2 SYDVKM. The CDR3 DNA follows: TGTGCCAGCAGTCCGGGACAGGGGGCAAATGGCTACACCTTC. It yields the protein CASSPGQGANGYTF.

The chain employs TRBV4-3 and TRBJ2-1, with D tentatively TRBD2 (5 bases). Trimming stripped 4 bases from V and 2 bases from J, with 9 bases between. This CDR3 is built from 14 residues. The V gene's germline CDR1 is LGHNA and CDR2 YSLEER. CDR3 region: CASSRERPYNEQFF. The CDR3 nucleotides are TGCGCCAGCAGCCGGGAGCGACCCTACAATGAGCAGTTCTTC.

This clonotype was seen ten or more times. The V gene is TRBV5-1, the J gene TRBJ2-1; D gene uncertain. The CDR3 runs 14 residues. Trimming removed 4 bases at V and 2 bases at J, with 10 bases between. Germline assignment: CDR1 SGHRS and CDR2 YFSETQ. The CDR3 DNA sequence: TGCGCCAGCAGCCCGATGCATCCCTACAATGAGCAGTTCTTC. This translates into CASSPMHPYNEQFF.

In its sample, this clonotype was seen a few times. This sequence joins TRBV29-1 and TRBJ2-2; the match to TRBD2 covers 8 bases. This CDR3 is 15 amino acids long. CDR1 is SQVTM, CDR2 ANQGSEA, per germline. With 2 bases clipped from V and 1 base from J, the junction kept 3 bases outside the gene matches. The CDR3 DNA reads TGCAGCGTTGAACGCACTAGCGGGAACACCGGGGAGCTGTTTTTT. Residues: CSVERTSGNTGELFF.

This clonotype came up a few times. The chain is built from TRBV6-5 and TRBJ1-1; unclear D gene. Germline V lookup: CDR1 MNHEY, CDR2 SVGAGI. The CDR3 loop spans 13 amino acids. The V end lost 0 bases, the J end lost 5 bases, and 7 bases lay between the germline ends. CDR3 nucleotides: TGTGCCAGCAGTTACTCGAAGGAGACTGAAGCTTTCTTT. It translates to CASSYSKETEAFF.